Presented here are 28 T cell receptor beta chains from one specimen sequenced in a study of T cell responses to AZD1222 COVID-19 vaccine (dated by TCRdb to the early 2020s). The library was made by the immunoSEQ multiplex PCR assay. This is the immuneACCESS table as TCRdb keeps it, with only in-frame sequences that have V and J called. A part of the clones is gone; compared with another copy, unresolved V genes explain less than half, and the rest is unexplained. The sample contains tens of thousands of clones, roughly 80% of them found a single time. The biggest ten clones account for around 21% of the sample. According to the study, the label for this sample's time point signals: baseline before first vaccination. Sequencing was performed on peripheral blood, taken on day 0 of AZD1222 vaccination. The receptors shown here come from an adult in good health.

The chain carries TRBV18 and TRBJ2-3; D is possibly TRBD1 (5 bases). Germline assignment: CDR1 KGHSH and CDR2 LQKENI. This CDR3 comprises 13 residues. Trimming removed 6 bases from V and 5 bases from J, with 12 bases in between. The CDR3 DNA follows: TGTGCCAGCTCGCTCCAGGGTCAAGATACGCAGTATTTT. Encoded protein: CASSLQGQDTQYF.

The gene calls are TRBV6-1 and TRBJ1-3, with D unclear. Between the trimmed V and J ends, which lost 2 bases and 0 bases, there was a span of 8 bases. The CDR3 length is 15 residues. Germline assignment: CDR1 MNHNS and CDR2 SASEGT. The chain's CDR3 is CASSEPGSSGNTIYF. The CDR3 DNA follows: TGTGCCAGCAGTGAACCGGGCAGCTCTGGAAACACCATATATTTT.

This chain links TRBV19 with TRBJ1-2; the match to TRBD1 covers 7 bases. In germline, CDR1 is LNHDA, CDR2 SQIVND (reference sequence). There are 13 residues in the CDR3. The V segment lost 6 bases and the J segment 5 bases; nucleotides outside the gene matches: 6. The DNA for the CDR3 is TGTGCCAGTAGATACGACAGGGCGTATGGCTACACCTTC. It specifies CASRYDRAYGYTF.

The V gene is TRBV14, the J gene TRBJ1-2; no firm D call. The V end lost 1 base, the J end lost 8 bases, and 11 bases lay between the germline ends. This CDR3 has 13 residues. Per the germline V gene, CDR1 is SGHDN and CDR2 is FVKESK. CDR3 region: CASSQVASFGYTF. The CDR3 nucleotides read TGTGCCAGCAGCCAAGTGGCGTCATTCGGCTACACCTTC.

The chain has TRBV5-1 and TRBJ2-7; 13 nucleotides align to TRBD2. The germline V gene encodes CDR1 SGHRS and CDR2 YFSETQ. Trimming removed 4 bases from V and 5 bases from J; junction bases left unmatched: 6. The CDR3 is made up of 15 amino acids. CDR3 protein: CASSTWTSGGHEQYF. The CDR3 nucleotides are TGCGCCAGCAGCACCTGGACTAGCGGGGGTCACGAGCAGTACTTC.

This chain connects TRBV7-2 to TRBJ1-2; 12 bases align to TRBD1. Trimming at V came to 2 bases and at J to 6 bases, leaving 7 bases not matched to a gene. The CDR3 contains 16 residues. Germline V gene sequence: CDR1 SGHTA, CDR2 FQGNSA. The CDR3 is CASSLFGTGGADGYTF. The CDR3 DNA sequence: TGTGCCAGCAGCTTATTCGGGACAGGGGGCGCAGATGGCTACACCTTC.

The chain uses TRBV7-9 and TRBJ2-3; D unresolved. Germline V CDR1 and CDR2: SEHNR, FQNEAQ (reference sequence). This CDR3 region has 16 residues. Trimming shortened V by 5 bases and J by 0 bases, and 15 bases separated the two germline ends. The CDR3 coding sequence is TGTGCCAGCAGCCCTAGGGTGGCAGCTAGCACAGATACGCAGTATTTT. This encodes CASSPRVAASTDTQYF.

The chain couples TRBV19 to TRBJ2-2; D is ambiguous. V shed 8 bases and J shed 2 bases, with 9 bases lying between them. Germline lookup yields CDR1 LNHDA and CDR2 SQIVND (reference sequence). The CDR3 runs to 13 residues. CDR3 nucleotides: TGTGCCAGTGGCGGACCTAACACCGGGGAGCTGTTTTTT. Its translation is CASGGPNTGELFF.

In this sample, this clone turned up a few times. V is TRBV3-1 (or the pseudogene TRBV3-2) and J is TRBJ2-1; D ambiguous. V shed 0 bases and J shed 4 bases, with 7 bases lying between them. There are 14 residues in the CDR3. Germline assignment: CDR1 LGHDT and CDR2 YNNKEL (reference sequence). CDR3 DNA sequence: TGTGCCAGCAGCCAAGATTCGGCATACAATGAGCAGTTCTTC. It is translated as CASSQDSAYNEQFF.

This chain uses TRBV29-1 with TRBJ2-7; weak D call: TRBD1 (6 bases). The ends were cut back, 8 bases at V and 0 bases at J, with 14 bases in the middle. CDR3 size: 13 residues. Germline CDR1 and CDR2: SQVTM and ANQGSEA. CDR3 DNA: TGCAGCATAGTAAGGGACACCTCCTACGAGCAGTACTTC. Translating it yields CSIVRDTSYEQYF.

This chain links TRBV28 with TRBJ2-1, with a tentative D call TRBD2 (5 bases). Trimming pared 5 bases from V and 7 bases from J, leaving 21 bases between. This CDR3 contains 16 residues. Germline V gene data show CDR1 as MDHEN and CDR2 as SYDVKM. For the CDR3, the DNA is TGTGCCAGCAGTCCTCTCCCTCCGGGCCCGGGAAATGAGCAGTTCTTC. Its protein product is CASSPLPPGPGNEQFF.

The chain carries TRBV6-2 or TRBV6-3 and TRBJ2-7; D is unresolved. This CDR3 comprises 12 residues. Germline assignment: CDR1 MNHEY and CDR2 SVGEGT. Trimming shortened V by 4 bases and J by 1 base, and 5 bases separated the two germline ends. CDR3 nucleotides: TGTGCCAGCAGTTTCCGTTCCTACGAGCAGTACTTC. Translated, it gives CASSFRSYEQYF.

To note about this clone: Other DNA sequences from this sample encode an identical CDR3 as well. The chain recombines TRBV6-2 or TRBV6-3 with TRBJ1-5; no reliable D call. CDR3 length: 14 residues. Between the trimmed V and J ends, which lost 0 bases and 6 bases, there was a span of 9 bases. CDR1 is MNHEY, CDR2 SVGEGT, per germline. The DNA for the CDR3 is TGTGCCAGCAGTTACTCAGGTGGGTCTCAGCCCCAGCATTTT. Protein product: CASSYSGGSQPQHF.

This chain's CDR3 is CASSIGAGRLLNYGYTF. CDR3 coding DNA: TGTGCCAGTAGTATAGGGGCAGGCCGTCTCCTTAACTATGGCTACACCTTC. This chain uses TRBV19 with TRBJ1-2; unclear D gene. Germline V gene data show CDR1 as LNHDA and CDR2 as SQIVND (reference sequence). V was pared by 1 base and J by 1 base, with 16 bases between. CDR3 size: 17 residues.

The chain couples TRBV18 to TRBJ2-7, with D hard to call. The CDR3 totals 17 residues. Germline CDR1 KGHSH, CDR2 LQKENI. With 0 bases removed from V and 2 bases from J, the gap between germline ends came to 17 bases. The DNA of the CDR3 is TGTGCCAGCTCACCACCCTCGGGTTTAGGGAAGGCCTACGAGCAGTACTTC. This encodes CASSPPSGLGKAYEQYF.

The chain carries TRBV28 and TRBJ1-5, with a weak D call TRBD1 (5 bases). The germline V and J ends were trimmed by 8 bases and 6 bases, with 17 bases remaining between them. This CDR3 has 14 residues. The germline CDR1 and CDR2 sequences are MDHEN and SYDVKM. The CDR3 nucleotides read TGTGCCAGCCGGCTCGGGGGGGAAGGTCAGCCCCAGCATTTT. Translating gives CASRLGGEGQPQHF.

This clone was observed a handful of times. The chain links TRBV7-9 to TRBJ2-7; 14 nucleotides line up with TRBD2. V trimming: 5 bases; J trimming: 7 bases; junction bases outside the gene matches: 7. This CDR3 is built from 15 residues. CDR1 is SEHNR, CDR2 FQNEAQ, per germline (reference sequence). Here the CDR3 DNA reads TGTGCCAGCAGCGTACGGACTAGCGGGAGGAGTGAGCAGTACTTC. Protein sequence: CASSVRTSGRSEQYF.

The chain links TRBV11-2 to TRBJ2-1, with D possibly being TRBD2 (6 bases). Germline loops: CDR1 SGHAT, CDR2 FQNNGV. V shed 0 bases and J shed 9 bases, with 12 bases lying between them. This CDR3 has 14 residues. The CDR3 reads CASSLEREPPEQFF. CDR3 sequence (DNA): TGTGCCAGCAGCTTAGAACGGGAGCCCCCTGAGCAGTTCTTC.

The J gene is TRBJ1-1, the V gene TRBV7-2; D remains unclear. The ends were cut back, 5 bases at V and 1 base at J, with 14 bases in the middle. Germline V gene data show CDR1 as SGHTA and CDR2 as FQGNSA. The CDR3 covers 15 residues. CDR3 region: CASSPAPHWNTEAFF. CDR3 DNA: TGTGCCAGCAGCCCCGCCCCCCACTGGAACACTGAAGCTTTCTTT. The variable domain in full, with the rest retrieved from reference TRBV7-2 and TRBJ1-1, is GAGVSQSPSNKVTEKGKDVELRCDPISGHTALYWYRQSLGQGLEFLIYFQGNSAPDKSGLPSDRFSAERTGGSVSTLTIQRTQQEDSAVYLCASSPAPHWNTEAFFGQGTRLTVV.

The chain is built from TRBV16 and TRBJ1-1, with 9 bases that match TRBD1. Germline CDR1 and CDR2: KGHSY and FQNENV. V shed 3 bases, J shed 6 bases, and the junction held 8 bases outside the gene matches. The CDR3 runs 15 residues. The CDR3 spells CASSHRQGGGPEAFF. The CDR3 DNA reads as TGTGCCAGCAGCCACCGACAGGGGGGAGGCCCTGAAGCTTTCTTT.

This chain joins TRBV5-8 and TRBJ1-6; D call uncertain. V was shortened by 3 bases and J by 2 bases, with 15 bases between the two germline ends. Per the germline V gene, CDR1 is SGHTS and CDR2 is YDEGEE. This CDR3 spans 17 amino acids. CDR3 sequence (DNA): TGTGCCAGCAGCTATGACGAGCCCGACCCCTATAATTCACCCCTCCACTTT. Its translation is CASSYDEPDPYNSPLHF.

Comments on this clone: Sequence at one end of the junction differs from germline and may be a read error. This sequence joins TRBV3-1 (or the pseudogene TRBV3-2) and TRBJ2-5; D gene ambiguous. Germline CDR1 reads LGHDT; CDR2 reads YNNKEL (reference sequence). The CDR3 runs 12 residues. In nucleotides, the CDR3 is TGTGCCAGCAGCCAAGATGCAGAGCCCCAGTACTTC. Translation: CASSQDAEPQYF.

The V gene is TRBV2, the J gene TRBJ2-7; 7 bases are shared with TRBD1. V trimming: 4 bases; J trimming: 7 bases; junction bases outside the gene matches: 10. CDR3 length: 14 amino acids. Germline V lookup: CDR1 SNHLY, CDR2 FYNNEI. CDR3 nucleotides: TGTGCCAGCAGTGTTCGGACAGGACAACCGGAGCAGTACTTC. It is translated as CASSVRTGQPEQYF.

The chain recombines TRBV27 with TRBJ2-1, with D possibly being TRBD1 (5 bases). CDR1 is MNHEY and CDR2 is SMNVEV in the germline V gene (reference sequence). The CDR3 sequence is 14 residues long. V dropped 5 bases and J dropped 3 bases, with 11 bases sitting between them. The CDR3 loop reads CASSAQGYYNEQFF. CDR3 DNA: TGTGCCAGCAGTGCCCAGGGATACTACAATGAGCAGTTCTTC.

Here the CDR3 DNA reads TGCAGCGTTCGGACAGGGGACATGAACACTGAAGCTTTCTTT. Its protein is CSVRTGDMNTEAFF. V gene TRBV29-1 combines with J gene TRBJ1-1; 9 bases agree with TRBD1. The germline V gene has CDR1 SQVTM and CDR2 ANQGSEA. The trim removed 5 bases at V and 0 bases at J, leaving 4 bases unmatched. The CDR3 covers 14 residues.

This clone appeared a few times. The V and J genes are TRBV4-1 and TRBJ1-6, with D uncertain. The length of the CDR3 is 15 residues. With 3 bases removed from V and 10 bases from J, the gap between germline ends came to 16 bases. Per the germline V gene, CDR1 is MGHRA and CDR2 is YSYEKL. The CDR3 DNA sequence: TGCGCCAGCAGCCAGCAGGCGACAATCGGCTCACCCCTCCACTTT. Protein product: CASSQQATIGSPLHF.

This clone has just one count. The J gene is TRBJ1-1, the V gene TRBV18; D unclear. V was clipped by 3 bases and J by 4 bases, with 12 bases between them. Germline V gene sequence: CDR1 KGHSH, CDR2 LQKENI. This CDR3 contains 14 residues. As DNA, the CDR3 is TGTGCCAGCTCACCCGACGCGGGGTCCACTGAAGCTTTCTTT. This sequence encodes CASSPDAGSTEAFF.

This clone was detected once. The chain employs TRBV2 and TRBJ1-2, with D possibly matching TRBD1 (5 bases). Per germline, CDR1 SNHLY and CDR2 FYNNEI. Trimming pared 2 bases from V and 7 bases from J, leaving 11 bases between. The CDR3 loop spans 13 amino acids. The CDR3 spells CASSESSGVGYTF. The CDR3 nucleotides read TGTGCCAGCAGTGAAAGTTCGGGGGTTGGCTACACCTTC.